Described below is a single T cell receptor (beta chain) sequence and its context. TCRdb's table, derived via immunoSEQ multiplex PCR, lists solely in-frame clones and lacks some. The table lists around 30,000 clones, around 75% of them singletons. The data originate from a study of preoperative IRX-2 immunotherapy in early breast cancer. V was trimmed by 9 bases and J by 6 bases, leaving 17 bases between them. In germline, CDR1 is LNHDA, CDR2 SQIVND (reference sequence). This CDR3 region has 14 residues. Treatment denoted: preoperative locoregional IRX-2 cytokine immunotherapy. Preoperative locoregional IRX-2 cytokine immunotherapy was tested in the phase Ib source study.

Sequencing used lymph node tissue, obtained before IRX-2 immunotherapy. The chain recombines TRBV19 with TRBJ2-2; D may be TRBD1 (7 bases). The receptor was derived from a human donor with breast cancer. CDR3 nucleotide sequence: TGTGCCAGCAAGGAGGGGGCGCTACCCGGGGAGCTGTTTTTT. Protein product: CASKEGALPGELFF. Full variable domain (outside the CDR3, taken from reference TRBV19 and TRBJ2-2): DGGITQSPKYLFRKEGQNVTLSCEQNLNHDAMYWYRQDPGQGLRLIYYSQIVNDFQKGDIAEGYSVSREKKESFPLTVTSAQKNPTAFYLCASKEGALPGELFFGEGSRLTVL.